The 4 T cell receptor beta chains below come from one sample, sequenced in a study of cytomegalovirus exposure and HLA in healthy donors. Primers for the PCR totalled 60 Vbeta and 13 Jbeta. Data came from immunoSEQ multiplex PCR; TCRdb stores just in-frame clones and leaves some out. The sample yields some 74,000 clones, 60% to 75% seen once. The sequenced sample consisted of PBMCs. These receptors all stem from a man between 35 and 55 years old in good health and CMV-seropositive.

This clone was seen a few times. The chain links TRBV4-1 to TRBJ2-1; TRBD1 might be the D (5 bases). CDR1 is MGHRA and CDR2 is YSYEKL in the germline V gene. The CDR3 has 13 residues. V was cut by 2 bases and J by 12 bases, with 14 bases left in between. The CDR3 loop reads CASSQSDTGGQFF. In nucleotides, the CDR3 is TGCGCCAGCAGCCAAAGTGACACAGGTGGGCAGTTCTTC.

The table lists this clone with a few counts. The sample contains more than one DNA sequence encoding this CDR3. The chain recombines TRBV18 with TRBJ2-7; D gene unclear. Germline V gene data show CDR1 as KGHSH and CDR2 as LQKENI. Trimming removed 2 bases at V and 0 bases at J, with 5 bases between. The CDR3 loop spans 13 amino acids. Written as DNA, the CDR3 is TGTGCCAGCTCACCAGGAGCCTCCTACGAGCAGTACTTC. As protein: CASSPGASYEQYF.

This sequence joins TRBV28 and TRBJ1-1; maybe TRBD1 (6 bases). CDR3 size: 15 residues. V was clipped by 7 bases and J by 1 base, with 16 bases between them. Looked up from germline, CDR1 is MDHEN and CDR2 is SYDVKM. The chain's CDR3 is CASTTRVRGNTEAFF. Written as DNA, the CDR3 is TGTGCCAGCACCACAAGGGTCAGGGGGAACACTGAAGCTTTCTTT.

This rearrangement joins TRBV28 to TRBJ2-1; TRBD2 aligns across 10 bases. Germline V gives CDR1 MDHEN, CDR2 SYDVKM. The ends lost 3 bases at V and 3 bases at J; junction bases unmatched: 8. The CDR3 consists of 17 residues. CDR3 sequence reads: CASSFSGGPNLYNEQFF. The CDR3 bases are TGTGCCAGCAGTTTTAGCGGGGGGCCAAACCTCTACAATGAGCAGTTCTTC.